A selection of T cell receptor beta chains follows, all from one sample in a study of early T cells in non-severe SARS-CoV-2 infection. TCRdb re-called the 5' RACE reads through MiXCR, storing one row per CDR3 protein. The sample yields about 64,000 distinct CDR3 sequences, 20% seen once. The source was whole blood, collected at baseline. These receptors were obtained from an adult who was a healthcare worker with PCR-confirmed SARS-CoV-2 infection or an uninfected control (not recorded which). Each CDR3 is given with its conserved first and last residue. Expanded clones are given a class, and other clones once, few, many or no size at all.

>TRBJ2-2|TRBV5-4|few
CASSRGQGSTGELFF
>TRBJ2-7|TRBV7-3|.
CAKWRGIPYEQYF
>TRBJ2-3|TRBV12-3/TRBV12-4|few
CASSLGPPGGRTDTQYF
>TRBJ2-5|TRBV7-9|.
CASSKDRGQETQYF
>TRBJ1-1|TRBV12-3/TRBV12-4|few
CASRPNREDGTEAFF
>TRBJ2-3|TRBV19|.
CASSIAHRLYSTDTQYF
>TRBJ1-2|TRBV20-1|few
CSARDRGGYGYTF
>TRBJ1-6|TRBV7-9|.
CASRRQENSPLHF
>TRBJ1-4|TRBV7-8|few
CASSLNWGRAEKLFF
>TRBJ2-5|TRBV12-3/TRBV12-4|few
CASSLSEPQYF
>TRBJ1-4|TRBV7-9|few
CASSLAHAGNQLFF
>TRBJ1-1|TRBV5-5|few
CASSGTGARTEAFF
>TRBJ2-1|TRBV7-9|few
CASIEAGTVDEQFF
>TRBJ2-2|TRBV7-8|.
CASSRRTAANTGELFF
>TRBJ2-5|TRBV9|few
CASSPGEGQETQYF
>TRBJ1-1|TRBV12-3/TRBV12-4|few
CASSQSSGFSEAFF
>TRBJ1-3|TRBV6-1|many
CASSETGTGVYF
>TRBJ2-1|TRBV3-1|few
CASSQVGQSYNEQFF
>TRBJ2-3|TRBV20-1|.
CSARGPSTDTQYF
>TRBJ2-5|TRBV3-1|.
CASSLPSGSQETQYF
>TRBJ2-6|TRBV12-3/TRBV12-4|.
CASSFALTSGANVLTF
>TRBJ2-1|TRBV5-1|.
CASRRDRGLNEQFF
>TRBJ2-1|TRBV3-1|.
CASSQAGYSYNEQFF
>TRBJ1-1|TRBV4-2|.
CASSQDHEGLRTEAFF
>TRBJ2-3|TRBV7-8|few
CASSLADGDTQYF
>TRBJ1-2|TRBV7-8|few
CASRKGENYGYTF
>TRBJ1-1|TRBV20-1|few
CSADNSFENTEAFF
>TRBJ2-3|TRBV18|.
CASSPDRPDTQYF
>TRBJ1-1|TRBV15|.
CATSRDRQVLNTEAFF
>TRBJ1-2|TRBV29-1|.
CSVGQTNYGYTF
>TRBJ1-6|TRBV24-1|.
CATSDTGAISPLHF
>TRBJ1-6|TRBV11-3|.
CASSFSYNSPLHF
>TRBJ1-2|TRBV20-1|few
CSAQPGGALDGYTF
>TRBJ2-1|TRBV4-1|few
CASSQPLAGTYNEQFF
>TRBJ2-3|TRBV7-9|few
CASSTIPTDTQYF
>TRBJ1-1|TRBV5-1|few
CASSPQPKGENTEAFF
>TRBJ1-1|TRBV5-1|few
CASSVSDLNTEAFF
>TRBJ2-6|TRBV5-4|.
CASSLGAPGANVLTF
>TRBJ1-2|TRBV11-2|.
CASSLVTGGGYTF
>TRBJ1-1|TRBV12-3/TRBV12-4|few
CASESLPWTEAFF
>TRBJ1-1|TRBV20-1|.
CSAKGGRVGSEAFF
>TRBJ1-2|TRBV14|.
CASSQTTGALRGYTF
>TRBJ2-7|TRBV6-2/TRBV6-3|.
CASSPTGGTGTYEQYF
>TRBJ2-3|TRBV18|.
CASSPGSQDTQYF
>TRBJ2-1|TRBV5-1|.
CASSRGENHNEQFF
>TRBJ2-1|TRBV20-1|.
CSAHKSAGPTYNEQFF
>TRBJ2-5|TRBV11-2|few
CASSFSSPETQYF
>TRBJ2-7|TRBV3-1|few
CASSYAGGGEQYF
>TRBJ2-1|TRBV9|many
CASSVEGLPYNEQFF
>TRBJ2-1|TRBV5-5|.
CASSPAGPQAQFF
>TRBJ2-3|TRBV7-7|many
CASSLAGGPTDTQYF
>TRBJ2-7|TRBV10-2|few
CASSESFGRDSYEQYF
>TRBJ2-6|TRBV12-3/TRBV12-4|many
CASSPGQSANVLTF
>TRBJ2-5|TRBV28|.
CASSSASGDRETQYF
>TRBJ1-3|TRBV4-2|.
CASSRLGVGAGNTIYF